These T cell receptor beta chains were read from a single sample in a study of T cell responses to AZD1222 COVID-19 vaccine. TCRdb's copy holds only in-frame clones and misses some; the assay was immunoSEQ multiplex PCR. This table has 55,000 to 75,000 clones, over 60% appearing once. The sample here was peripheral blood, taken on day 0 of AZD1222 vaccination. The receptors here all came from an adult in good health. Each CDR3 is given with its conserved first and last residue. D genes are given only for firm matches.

CDR3nt: TGTGCCAGCAGCTTAGTTAGCAGGGGGCGCGGCACTGAAGCTTTCTTT
CDR3aa: CASSLVSRGRGTEAFF
j_gene: TRBJ1-1
v_gene: TRBV7-2
d_gene: TRBD1

CDR3nt: TGTGCCAGCTCACCAGAAGAGGGGCTCACCTACGAGCAGTACTTC
CDR3aa: CASSPEEGLTYEQYF
j_gene: TRBJ2-7
v_gene: TRBV18
d_gene: .

CDR3nt: TGTGCCAGCAGTGAAGTAGGGTCTTCACCCCTCCACTTT
CDR3aa: CASSEVGSSPLHF
j_gene: TRBJ1-6
v_gene: TRBV2
d_gene: .

CDR3nt: TGCGCCAGCAGCCCCCGGACAGGGGAGAATTCACCCCTCCACTTT
CDR3aa: CASSPRTGENSPLHF
j_gene: TRBJ1-6
v_gene: TRBV5-1
d_gene: TRBD1

CDR3nt: TGCGCCAGCAGCCAAGGGCCAGATACTCAGGTGTTC
CDR3aa: CASSQGPDTQVF
j_gene: TRBJ1-2
v_gene: TRBV4-1
d_gene: .

CDR3nt: TGTGCCAGCGAGTGGACCCTTCTGAACACCGGGGAGCTGTTTTTT
CDR3aa: CASEWTLLNTGELFF
j_gene: TRBJ2-2
v_gene: TRBV6-5
d_gene: .

CDR3nt: TGTGCCAGCAGGACTTTAGTGGGGGGCTTCGAGCAGTACTTC
CDR3aa: CASRTLVGGFEQYF
j_gene: TRBJ2-7
v_gene: TRBV6-5
d_gene: .

CDR3nt: TGTGCCAGCTCGTCCTCGGGACGGGACTCTGGAAACACCATATATTTT
CDR3aa: CASSSSGRDSGNTIYF
j_gene: TRBJ1-3
v_gene: TRBV18
d_gene: .

CDR3nt: TGTGCCATCAGTGAGGGGGACAGGTCAGGAACCGGGGAGCTGTTTTTT
CDR3aa: CAISEGDRSGTGELFF
j_gene: TRBJ2-2
v_gene: TRBV10-3
d_gene: TRBD1

CDR3nt: TGTGCCAGCAGTTACTTGGGGACAGGGGAGACTGAAGCTTTCTTT
CDR3aa: CASSYLGTGETEAFF
j_gene: TRBJ1-1
v_gene: TRBV6-2/TRBV6-3
d_gene: TRBD1

CDR3nt: TGTGCCAGCAGTGATCCCTCTAGCGGGGGGTGGGGGACCCAGTACTTC
CDR3aa: CASSDPSSGGWGTQYF
j_gene: TRBJ2-5
v_gene: TRBV2
d_gene: TRBD2

CDR3nt: TGTGCCAGCAGCTTATATCTTGGTACTTTCCACAATGAGCAGTTCTTC
CDR3aa: CASSLYLGTFHNEQFF
j_gene: TRBJ2-1
v_gene: TRBV7-9
d_gene: .

CDR3nt: TGTGCCAGCAGCTCCGGACTCCAAGAGACCCAGTACTTC
CDR3aa: CASSSGLQETQYF
j_gene: TRBJ2-5
v_gene: TRBV11-2
d_gene: .